Each of the 9 T cell receptor beta chains below was sequenced from the same sample in a study of blood T cell repertoires in COVID-19. Some clones are missing from TCRdb's copy, which holds only in-frame ones; the method was immunoSEQ multiplex PCR. The sample shows almost 250,000 clones, about 89% of them seen only once. Sequencing was done on a sample of PBMCs or T cells enriched from blood (not recorded which). The receptors originated from a woman under 40 who had recovered from COVID-19.

This chain links TRBV7-2 with TRBJ1-1, with D maybe TRBD1 (5 bases). Germline assignment: CDR1 SGHTA and CDR2 FQGNSA. The ends were cut back, 2 bases at V and 5 bases at J, with 12 bases in the middle. The CDR3 consists of 14 residues. The DNA for the CDR3 is TGTGCCAGCAGCTTACTCCAGGGTGTAACTGAAGCTTTCTTT. Its translation: CASSLLQGVTEAFF. Full variable domain (remainder filled in from reference TRBV7-2 and TRBJ1-1): GAGVSQSPSNKVTEKGKDVELRCDPISGHTALYWYRQSLGQGLEFLIYFQGNSAPDKSGLPSDRFSAERTGGSVSTLTIQRTQQEDSAVYLCASSLLQGVTEAFFGQGTRLTVV.

This clone was recorded only once. The chain couples TRBV3-1 (or the pseudogene TRBV3-2) to TRBJ2-1; D perhaps matches TRBD1 (5 bases). The germline gives CDR1 LGHDT, CDR2 YNNKEL (reference sequence). The V gene lost 0 bases and the J gene lost 8 bases, with 5 bases spanning the gap. The CDR3 extends over 12 amino acids. CDR3 residues: CASSQDRDEQFF. CDR3 nucleotides: TGTGCCAGCAGCCAAGACAGGGATGAGCAGTTCTTC.

The chain recombines TRBV28 with TRBJ1-2, with D maybe TRBD1 (5 bases). The germline V and J ends were trimmed by 8 bases and 7 bases, with 14 bases remaining between them. The V gene's germline CDR1 is MDHEN and CDR2 SYDVKM. The CDR3 is 12 residues long. Here the CDR3 DNA reads TGTGCCAGCCTTTTCGACGGGGGTGGCTACACCTTC. Translating gives CASLFDGGGYTF.

The V and J genes are TRBV27 and TRBJ1-2; D is unclear. There are 14 residues in the CDR3. The germline V and J ends were trimmed by 2 bases and 2 bases, with 9 bases remaining between them. Per germline, CDR1 MNHEY and CDR2 SMNVEV (reference sequence). The CDR3 DNA sequence: TGTGCCAGCAGTTTACGGGGAGGCAACTATGGCTACACCTTC. This gives the protein CASSLRGGNYGYTF.

The rearrangement uses TRBV10-3 and TRBJ1-2; D gene uncertain. V gave up 3 bases and J gave up 4 bases, with 9 bases separating them. Germline V gives CDR1 ENHRY, CDR2 SYGVKD. CDR3 size: 13 residues. The CDR3 sequence: CAISDIPSYGYTF. The CDR3 coding sequence is TGTGCCATCAGTGACATCCCTAGCTATGGCTACACCTTC.

The chain is built from TRBV28 and TRBJ2-1; possible D gene TRBD2, 6 bases. The CDR3 has 14 amino acids. Trimming cost V 6 bases and J 9 bases, with 18 bases left between them. CDR1 and CDR2 from the germline V gene are MDHEN and SYDVKM. The CDR3 DNA reads TGTGCCAGCAGAACACGCCCGCAGGGAGGTGAGCAGTTCTTC. It yields the protein CASRTRPQGGEQFF.

The rearrangement joins TRBV28 to TRBJ1-1, with D possibly TRBD1 on 6 matching bases. Trimming removed 8 bases at V and 5 bases at J, with 21 bases between. The CDR3 consists of 15 residues. Germline CDR1 and CDR2: MDHEN and SYDVKM. Here the CDR3 reads CASPAPHREPTEAFF. The CDR3 DNA sequence: TGTGCCAGCCCCGCACCCCACAGGGAACCTACTGAAGCTTTCTTT.

This clone has just one count. CDR3 DNA: TGCGCCAGCAGCCACTACGGGACAGGGTTCACTGAAGCTTTCTTT. Protein: CASSHYGTGFTEAFF. The chain combines TRBV4-3 with TRBJ1-1, with 9 bases that match TRBD1. From germline, CDR1 is LGHNA and CDR2 YSLEER. With 3 bases clipped from V and 4 bases from J, the junction kept 6 bases outside the gene matches. CDR3 length: 15 amino acids.

The V call is TRBV5-6, the J call TRBJ1-1; D ambiguous. Germline CDR1 reads SGHDT; CDR2 reads YYEEEE. The CDR3 extends over 13 amino acids. V was shortened by 4 bases and J by 5 bases, with 12 bases between the two germline ends. The CDR3 coding sequence is TGTGCCAGCAGCCCTGTGGGGAGGACTGAAGCTTTCTTT. Its translation: CASSPVGRTEAFF. Supplemented by reference TRBV5-6 and TRBJ1-1, the full variable domain reads DAGVTQSPTHLIKTRGQQVTLRCSPKSGHDTVSWYQQALGQGPQFIFQYYEEEERQRGNFPDRFSGHQFPNYSSELNVNALLLGDSALYLCASSPVGRTEAFFGQGTRLTVV.